Below, one T cell receptor beta chain is given with its context. This specimen belongs to a study of lymphopenia after photon versus proton radiotherapy. Some clones are missing from TCRdb's copy, which holds only in-frame ones; the method was immunoSEQ multiplex PCR. This table has over 9,500 clones, around 90% appearing once. This CDR3 comprises 14 residues. The germline V and J ends were trimmed by 2 bases and 4 bases, with 11 bases remaining between them. Per germline, CDR1 SGHDN and CDR2 FVKESK. The source of this sequence is a man aged 55-75 years with pancreatic cancer. The chain recombines TRBV14 with TRBJ1-2; perhaps TRBD1 as D (5 bases). Sequences were derived from peripheral blood, sampled from a patient treated with photon-based radiotherapy. This CDR3 is CASSQSGGVYGYTF. The CDR3 DNA sequence: TGTGCCAGCAGCCAATCGGGAGGGGTCTATGGCTACACCTTC.